The next 29 T cell receptor beta chains were all read from a single sample in a study of OX40 agonist ivuxolimab in advanced cancers. Libraries were prepared by immunoSEQ multiplex PCR; TCRdb keeps only in-frame clonotypes and omits some of them. The data contain roughly 86,000 clones, 90% of them singletons. Sequenced material: CD4+ or CD8+ T cells sorted from blood, taken in a trial of the OX40 agonist ivuxolimab. The receptors here all came from an adult with an advanced solid tumor such as melanoma, head and neck, liver or kidney cancer.

The chain recombines TRBV25-1 with TRBJ1-6; D may be TRBD1 (5 bases). Germline CDR1 MGHDK, CDR2 SYGVNS. The CDR3 runs 17 residues. The V gene lost 3 bases and the J gene lost 2 bases, with 14 bases spanning the gap. This chain's CDR3 is CASSDNRQLPYNSPLHF. CDR3 nucleotide sequence: TGTGCCAGCAGTGATAATCGACAGCTACCCTATAATTCACCCCTCCACTTT.

The V gene is TRBV6-5, the J gene TRBJ1-1; TRBD1 matches 8 bases. The length of the CDR3 is 13 residues. The germline V gene has CDR1 MNHEY and CDR2 SVGAGI. V lost 7 bases and J lost 1; bases outside the gene matches: 2. CDR3 nucleotides: TGTGCCAGCAACGGACAGGGGAACACTGAAGCTTTCTTT. Its translation is CASNGQGNTEAFF.

The chain joins TRBV11-2 to TRBJ1-5; perhaps TRBD1 as D (5 bases). CDR1 and CDR2 (germline): SGHAT, FQNNGV. The CDR3 is made up of 15 amino acids. V lost 11 bases and J lost 0, with 17 bases in between. The CDR3 loop is CASGGGGDSNQPQHF. In nucleotides, the CDR3 is TGTGCCTCCGGCGGCGGGGGTGATAGCAATCAGCCCCAGCATTTT.

This sequence joins TRBV7-2 and TRBJ2-1; 10 bases map to TRBD2. This CDR3 is 15 amino acids long. Germline V CDR1 and CDR2: SGHTA, FQGNSA. V dropped 7 bases and J dropped 4; count of bases not matched to a gene: 7. CDR3 DNA: TGTGCCAGCACAAAAGGACTAGCGGTATACAATGAGCAGTTCTTC. It codes for CASTKGLAVYNEQFF.

The chain carries TRBV30 and TRBJ1-1; D is unclear. The CDR3 sequence is 15 residues long. V gave up 1 base and J gave up 0 bases, with 12 bases separating them. Germline CDR1 GTSNPN, CDR2 SVGIG (reference sequence). The CDR3 protein is CAWSGTVTMNTEAFF. The CDR3 DNA follows: TGTGCCTGGAGTGGGACGGTAACTATGAACACTGAAGCTTTCTTT.

V usage is TRBV5-6 and J usage is TRBJ1-1; D call uncertain. The CDR3 loop spans 15 amino acids. V lost 0 bases, J lost 0 bases, and 9 bases lay in between. CDR1 and CDR2 (germline): SGHDT, YYEEEE. CDR3 amino acids: CASSLVDRLNTEAFF. CDR3 bases: TGTGCCAGCAGCTTGGTCGATCGCTTGAACACTGAAGCTTTCTTT.

V usage is TRBV6-1 and J usage is TRBJ1-4, with a possible D match to TRBD1 (6 bases). The CDR3 extends over 12 amino acids. Looked up from germline, CDR1 is MNHNS and CDR2 is SASEGT. The V gene lost 8 bases and the J gene lost 10 bases, with 14 bases spanning the gap. The CDR3, as DNA: TGTGCCAGCGGCCGACAGGTTGGAAAACTGTTTTTT. Its translation is CASGRQVGKLFF.

V is TRBV7-3 and J is TRBJ1-1; the D is unclear. Trimming stripped 4 bases from V and 4 bases from J, with 16 bases between. This CDR3 contains 15 residues. CDR1 is SGHTA and CDR2 is FQGTGA in the germline V gene. The CDR3 sequence: CASSWLQSFSTEAFF. The CDR3 DNA is TGTGCCAGCAGCTGGCTCCAGTCTTTCAGCACTGAAGCTTTCTTT.

The table lists this clone with a count of one. The V gene is TRBV5-5, the J gene TRBJ1-1; 7 nucleotides align to TRBD1. The CDR3 totals 16 residues. Germline V CDR1 and CDR2: SGHKS, YYEKEE (reference sequence). V lost 4 bases to trimming and J lost 0 bases; unmatched junction nucleotides: 9. The CDR3 here is CASSATGQIMNTEAFF. Here the CDR3 DNA reads TGTGCCAGCAGCGCAACGGGACAGATAATGAACACTGAAGCTTTCTTT.

The rearrangement links TRBV7-9 to TRBJ2-3, with unresolved D. V was cut by 5 bases and J by 4 bases, with 10 bases left in between. CDR1 SEHNR and CDR2 FQNEAQ come from the germline V gene (reference sequence). The CDR3 sequence is 13 residues long. Here the CDR3 DNA reads TGTGCCAGCAGCCTCAATCTTGCAGATACGCAGTATTTT. Protein: CASSLNLADTQYF.

The J gene is TRBJ1-3, the V gene TRBV5-1; maybe TRBD1 (5 bases). Looked up from germline, CDR1 is SGHRS and CDR2 is YFSETQ. This CDR3 spans 14 amino acids. Trimming shortened V by 2 bases and J by 0 bases, and 6 bases separated the two germline ends. The CDR3 DNA is TGCGCCAGCAGCTTTGACAGCTCTGGAAACACCATATATTTT. This encodes CASSFDSSGNTIYF.

V and J are TRBV2 and TRBJ2-1, with 11 bases fitting TRBD2. The ends lost 5 bases at V and 6 bases at J; junction bases unmatched: 6. The CDR3 contains 15 residues. From germline, CDR1 is SNHLY and CDR2 FYNNEI. As DNA, the CDR3 is TGTGCCAGCAGTTATACTAGCGGGGGATCCAATGAGCAGTTCTTC. Protein: CASSYTSGGSNEQFF.

The J gene is TRBJ2-2, the V gene TRBV27, with D unclear. Germline V CDR1 and CDR2: MNHEY, SMNVEV (reference sequence). The length of the CDR3 is 15 residues. V shed 3 bases and J shed 3 bases, with 11 bases lying between them. CDR3 residues: CASSFQQRYTGELFF. CDR3 DNA: TGTGCCAGCAGTTTCCAACAACGTTACACCGGGGAGCTGTTTTTT.

V is TRBV5-1 and J is TRBJ2-2, with 14 positions matching TRBD2. The CDR3 has 17 amino acids. Trimming took 4 bases from V and 4 from J; bases not matched to a gene: 6. The germline V gene encodes CDR1 SGHRS and CDR2 YFSETQ. The CDR3 DNA is TGCGCCAGCAGCCGGGGACTAGCGGGAGAAGGCACCGGGGAGCTGTTTTTT. This gives the protein CASSRGLAGEGTGELFF.

The count of this clone is one. V is TRBV5-1 and J is TRBJ1-2; D possibly corresponds to TRBD1 (6 bases). The V gene lost 4 bases and the J gene lost 2 bases, with 12 bases spanning the gap. The CDR3 length is 14 residues. CDR1 SGHRS and CDR2 YFSETQ come from the germline V gene. The CDR3 reads CASSPTQGNYGYTF. The CDR3 bases are TGCGCCAGCAGCCCCACACAGGGAAACTATGGCTACACCTTC.

This clone was observed once. The chain couples TRBV5-3 to TRBJ1-2; 9 bases fit TRBD1. TRBV5-3 is filed as an ORF, its function uncertain. V shed 5 bases and J 6 bases; nucleotides not matched to a gene: 11. The CDR3 sequence is 15 residues long. The chain's CDR3 is CARRRGQGATHGYTF. CDR3 nucleotide sequence: TGTGCCAGAAGGAGGGGACAGGGTGCCACCCATGGCTACACCTTC.

In this sample, this clone turned up once. The chain joins TRBV6-5 to TRBJ2-2, with 7 bases fitting TRBD1. Trimming removed 5 bases from V and 6 bases from J; junction bases left unmatched: 9. Per germline, CDR1 MNHEY and CDR2 SVGAGI. CDR3 length equals 15 residues. The CDR3 DNA sequence: TGTGCCAGCAGTCCGGGACAGTTGGGTCCCGGGGAGCTGTTTTTT. Translated, it gives CASSPGQLGPGELFF.

The table lists this clone with a count of one. The rearrangement uses TRBV4-2 and TRBJ2-1, with 15 bases lining up with TRBD2. V was pared by 4 bases and J by 1 base, with 17 bases of the junction left unmatched. The CDR3 is 22 residues long. Germline values: CDR1 LGHNA, CDR2 YNFKEQ. The CDR3 reads CASSRGAPGTSGRRDSYNEQFF. CDR3 nucleotide sequence: TGTGCCAGCAGCCGGGGGGCCCCTGGGACTAGCGGGAGGCGGGATTCCTACAATGAGCAGTTCTTC.

The chain links TRBV7-2 to TRBJ1-2; no reliable D call. CDR3 size: 15 residues. Deletions cut 5 bases from V and 1 base from J, with 14 bases between. Germline V gene sequence: CDR1 SGHTA, CDR2 FQGNSA. CDR3 nucleotide sequence: TGTGCCAGCAGCCCTGGCGGAGGGAGTAACTATGGCTACACCTTC. Encoded protein: CASSPGGGSNYGYTF.

The chain uses TRBV19 and TRBJ1-5, with D uncertain. Germline V lookup: CDR1 LNHDA, CDR2 SQIVND (reference sequence). Trimming pared 3 bases from V and 1 base from J, leaving 10 bases between. CDR3 length equals 15 residues. The chain's CDR3 is CASSIQVSSNQPQHF. The DNA of the CDR3 is TGTGCCAGTAGTATTCAGGTCTCCAGCAATCAGCCCCAGCATTTT.

The CDR3 region is CAISESKLVEGDRYGYTF. The CDR3 region has the DNA TGTGCCATCAGTGAGTCGAAATTGGTAGAGGGGGATCGGTATGGCTACACCTTC. The rearrangement uses TRBV10-3 and TRBJ1-2, with D maybe TRBD1 (6 bases). Germline CDR1 is ENHRY and CDR2 is SYGVKD. This CDR3 is built from 18 residues. With 0 bases removed from V and 5 bases from J, the gap between germline ends came to 22 bases.

The rearrangement joins TRBV7-9 to TRBJ2-5; 7 nucleotides align to TRBD1. With 3 bases clipped from V and 5 bases from J, the junction kept 6 bases outside the gene matches. In germline, CDR1 is SEHNR, CDR2 FQNEAQ (reference sequence). The CDR3 covers 14 residues. The CDR3 sequence is CASSFTGASETQYF. The CDR3 bases are TGTGCCAGCAGCTTTACAGGGGCCTCGGAGACCCAGTACTTC. Looking up the rest from reference TRBV7-9 and TRBJ2-5 gives the full variable domain: DTGVSQNPRHKITKRGQNVTFRCDPISEHNRLYWYRQTLGQGPEFLTYFQNEAQLEKSRLLSDRFSAERPKGSFSTLEIQRTEQGDSAMYLCASSFTGASETQYFGPGTRLLVL.

The chain couples TRBV21-1 to TRBJ2-2; no DNA check was done on the table's D call, TRBD1. TRBV21-1 is a recognized pseudogene. This CDR3 contains 15 residues. CDR3 coding DNA: TGTGCCACTAAGGGGGATTTACAGAACACCGGGGAGCTGTTTTTT. Protein: CATKGDLQNTGELFF.

This rearrangement joins TRBV5-1 to TRBJ2-7; D is undetermined. The V gene's germline CDR1 is SGHRS and CDR2 YFSETQ. The CDR3 covers 15 residues. Trimming left V 1 base short and J 1 base short, with 12 bases between. CDR3 amino acids: CASSLSGRLSYEQYF. The CDR3, as DNA: TGCGCCAGCAGCTTGTCGGGCAGGCTATCCTACGAGCAGTACTTC.

In DNA form, the CDR3 reads TGTGCCAGCAGGGCACAGGGGGCCCCTTCCTACGAGCAGTACTTC. Its translation is CASRAQGAPSYEQYF. The chain links TRBV6-5 to TRBJ2-7; the match to TRBD1 covers 9 bases. The CDR3 has 15 amino acids. J lost 1 base, V lost 6 bases, and 7 bases had no gene match. The germline CDR1 and CDR2 sequences are MNHEY and SVGAGI.

The V and J genes are TRBV7-9 and TRBJ2-5; a weak D match, TRBD1 (6 bases). This CDR3 has 14 residues. Trimming shortened V by 4 bases and J by 1 base, and 10 bases separated the two germline ends. Germline CDR1 and CDR2: SEHNR and FQNEAQ (reference sequence). The DNA of the CDR3 is TGTGCCAGCAGCTCTTACAGGGCCCAAGAGACCCAGTACTTC. It codes for CASSSYRAQETQYF.

The genes are TRBV11-2 and TRBJ1-2; D may be TRBD1 (5 bases). V lost 5 bases, J lost 3 bases, and 10 bases lay in between. Germline CDR1 and CDR2: SGHAT and FQNNGV. There are 13 residues in the CDR3. The CDR3 loop reads CASSRTRDYGYTF. CDR3 nucleotides: TGTGCCAGCAGCCGTACCAGGGACTATGGCTACACCTTC.

This sequence joins TRBV11-2 and TRBJ2-5; the D is unclear. The germline CDR1 and CDR2 sequences are SGHAT and FQNNGV. The V end was cut by 2 bases, the J end by 1 base, with 8 bases between. This CDR3 is 14 amino acids long. The CDR3 spells CASSLTRSQETQYF. For the CDR3, the DNA is TGTGCCAGCAGCTTAACCCGGAGCCAAGAGACCCAGTACTTC. Drawing the rest from reference TRBV11-2 and TRBJ2-5, the complete variable domain is EAGVAQSPRYKIIEKRQSVAFWCNPISGHATLYWYQQILGQGPKLLIQFQNNGVVDDSQLPKDRFSAERLKGVDSTLKIQPAKLEDSAVYLCASSLTRSQETQYFGPGTRLLVL.

The gene calls are TRBV29-1 and TRBJ1-1; D not resolved. CDR1 is SQVTM and CDR2 is ANQGSEA in the germline V gene. V lost 7 bases and J 3 bases, leaving 15 bases between the germline ends. This CDR3 comprises 13 residues. The CDR3 reads CSGSQARDTEAFF. CDR3 coding DNA: TGCAGCGGGAGCCAGGCCCGGGACACTGAAGCTTTCTTT.